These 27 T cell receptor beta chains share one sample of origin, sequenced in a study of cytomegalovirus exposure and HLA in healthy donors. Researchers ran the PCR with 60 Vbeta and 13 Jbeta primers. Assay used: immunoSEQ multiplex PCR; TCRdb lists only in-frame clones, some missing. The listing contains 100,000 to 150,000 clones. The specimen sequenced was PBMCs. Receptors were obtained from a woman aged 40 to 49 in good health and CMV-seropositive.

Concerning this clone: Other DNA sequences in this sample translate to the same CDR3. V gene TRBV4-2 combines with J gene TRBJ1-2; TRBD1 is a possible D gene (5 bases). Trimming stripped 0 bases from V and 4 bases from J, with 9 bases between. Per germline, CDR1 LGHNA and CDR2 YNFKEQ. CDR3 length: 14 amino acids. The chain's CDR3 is CASSQDLGAYGYTF. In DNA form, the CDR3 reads TGTGCCAGCAGCCAAGATCTTGGGGCCTATGGCTACACCTTC.

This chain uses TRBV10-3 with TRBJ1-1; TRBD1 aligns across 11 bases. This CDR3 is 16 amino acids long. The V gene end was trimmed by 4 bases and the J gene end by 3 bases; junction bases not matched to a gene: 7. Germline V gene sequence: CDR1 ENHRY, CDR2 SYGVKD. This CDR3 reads CAISGVPGQGDTEAFF. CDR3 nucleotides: TGTGCCATCAGTGGGGTACCGGGACAGGGGGACACTGAAGCTTTCTTT.

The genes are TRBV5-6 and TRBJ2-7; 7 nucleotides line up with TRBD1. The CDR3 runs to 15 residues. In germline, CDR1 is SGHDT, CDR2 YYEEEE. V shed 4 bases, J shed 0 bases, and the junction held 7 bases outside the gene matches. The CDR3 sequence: CASSPPGTDSYEQYF. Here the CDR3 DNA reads TGTGCCAGCAGCCCCCCCGGGACAGACTCCTACGAGCAGTACTTC.

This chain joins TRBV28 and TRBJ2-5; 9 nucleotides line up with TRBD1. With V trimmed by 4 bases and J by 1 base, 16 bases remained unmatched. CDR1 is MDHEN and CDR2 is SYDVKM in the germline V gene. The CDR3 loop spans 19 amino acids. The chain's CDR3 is CASSSPEWGQGGGQETQYF. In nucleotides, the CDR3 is TGTGCCAGCAGTTCTCCCGAATGGGGACAGGGAGGAGGCCAAGAGACCCAGTACTTC.

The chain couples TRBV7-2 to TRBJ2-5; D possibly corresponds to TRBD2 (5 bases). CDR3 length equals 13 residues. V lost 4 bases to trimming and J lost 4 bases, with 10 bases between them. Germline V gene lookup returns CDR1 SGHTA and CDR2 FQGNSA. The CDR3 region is CASSSRVRETQYF. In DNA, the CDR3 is TGTGCCAGCAGCTCGAGGGTGCGAGAGACCCAGTACTTC.

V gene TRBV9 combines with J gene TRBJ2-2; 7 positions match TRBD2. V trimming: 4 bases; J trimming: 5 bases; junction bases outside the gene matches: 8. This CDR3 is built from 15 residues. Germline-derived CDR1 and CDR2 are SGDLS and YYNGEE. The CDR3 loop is CASSPGGLGTGELFF. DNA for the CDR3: TGTGCCAGCAGCCCCGGGGGGTTAGGAACCGGGGAGCTGTTTTTT.

The CDR3 nucleotides are TGTGCCACCAGCAGAGAGAAGGGGGCCTGGGGGTACGAGCAGTACTTC. The encoded protein is CATSREKGAWGYEQYF. The V and J genes are TRBV15 and TRBJ2-7; 7 bases line up with TRBD1. J gave up 4 bases and V 0 bases, and 9 bases lay outside the gene matches. The CDR3 spans 16 residues. Germline assignment: CDR1 LNHNV and CDR2 YYDKDF (reference sequence). Full variable domain (missing parts from reference TRBV15 and TRBJ2-7): DAMVIQNPRYQVTQFGKPVTLSCSQTLNHNVMYWYQQKSSQAPKLLFHYYDKDFNNEADTPDNFQSRRPNTSFCFLDIRSPGLGDTAMYLCATSREKGAWGYEQYFGPGTRLTVT.

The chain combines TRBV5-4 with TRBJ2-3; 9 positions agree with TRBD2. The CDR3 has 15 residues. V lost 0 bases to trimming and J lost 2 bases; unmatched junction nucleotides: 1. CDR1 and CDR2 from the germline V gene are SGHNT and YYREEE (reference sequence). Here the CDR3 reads CASSLASGTTDTQYF. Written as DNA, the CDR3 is TGTGCCAGCAGCTTGGCTAGCGGGACCACAGATACGCAGTATTTT.

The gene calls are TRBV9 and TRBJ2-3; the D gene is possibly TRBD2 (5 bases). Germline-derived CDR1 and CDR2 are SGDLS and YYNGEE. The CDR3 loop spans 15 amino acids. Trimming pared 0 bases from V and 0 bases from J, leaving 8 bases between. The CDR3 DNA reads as TGTGCCAGCAGCGTAGATGAGGGAAGCACAGATACGCAGTATTTT. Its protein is CASSVDEGSTDTQYF. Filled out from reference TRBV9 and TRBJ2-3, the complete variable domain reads DSGVTQTPKHLITATGQRVTLRCSPRSGDLSVYWYQQSLDQGLQFLIQYYNGEERAKGNILERFSAQQFPDLHSELNLSSLELGDSALYFCASSVDEGSTDTQYFGPGTRLTVL.

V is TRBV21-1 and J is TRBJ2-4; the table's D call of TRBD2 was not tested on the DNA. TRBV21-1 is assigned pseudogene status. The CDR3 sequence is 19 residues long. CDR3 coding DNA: TGTGCCAGCAACCCCCGTCCATTTTTAGCGGCCTTAGCCAAAAACATTCAGTACTTC. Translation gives CASNPRPFLAALAKNIQYF.

CDR3 coding DNA: TGTGCCAGCAGGTACACGGACAGGAACACTGAAGCTTTCTTT. This encodes CASRYTDRNTEAFF. The genes are TRBV6-1 and TRBJ1-1; tentatively, D is TRBD1 (6 bases). The V and J ends lost 6 bases and 1 base respectively, with 12 bases between them. Germline V gives CDR1 MNHNS, CDR2 SASEGT. This CDR3 has 14 residues.

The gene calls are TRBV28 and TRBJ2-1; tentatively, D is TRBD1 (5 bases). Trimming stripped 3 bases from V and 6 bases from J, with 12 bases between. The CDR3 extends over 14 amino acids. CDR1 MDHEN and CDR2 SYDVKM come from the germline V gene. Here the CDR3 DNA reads TGTGCCAGCAGTTTCCGGCAGGGCCTCAATGAGCAGTTCTTC. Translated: CASSFRQGLNEQFF.

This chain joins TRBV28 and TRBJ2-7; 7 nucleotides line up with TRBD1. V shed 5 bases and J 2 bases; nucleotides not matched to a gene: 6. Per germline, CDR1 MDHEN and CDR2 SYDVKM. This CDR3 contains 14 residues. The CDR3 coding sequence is TGTGCCAGCAGTCAAGGGGGCCCGGCCTACGAGCAGTACTTC. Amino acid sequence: CASSQGGPAYEQYF.

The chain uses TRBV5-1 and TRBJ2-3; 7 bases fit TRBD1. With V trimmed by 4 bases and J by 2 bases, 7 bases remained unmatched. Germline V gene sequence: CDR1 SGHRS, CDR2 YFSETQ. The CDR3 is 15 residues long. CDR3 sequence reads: CASSAYRGSTDTQYF. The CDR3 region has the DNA TGCGCCAGCAGCGCCTACAGGGGTTCCACAGATACGCAGTATTTT.

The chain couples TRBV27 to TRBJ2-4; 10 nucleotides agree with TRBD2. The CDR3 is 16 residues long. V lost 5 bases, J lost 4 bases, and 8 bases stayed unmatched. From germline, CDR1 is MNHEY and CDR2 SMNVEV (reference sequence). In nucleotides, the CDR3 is TGTGCCAGCAGTCCCCGTTTAGCGGGAGGAAAAAACATTCAGTACTTC. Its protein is CASSPRLAGGKNIQYF.

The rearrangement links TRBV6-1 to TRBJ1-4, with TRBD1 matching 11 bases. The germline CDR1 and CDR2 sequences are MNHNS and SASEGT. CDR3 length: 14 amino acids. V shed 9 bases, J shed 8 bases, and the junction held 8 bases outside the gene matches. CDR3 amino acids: CASPDRGLREKLFF. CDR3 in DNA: TGTGCCAGTCCGGACAGGGGGCTGAGGGAAAAACTGTTTTTT.

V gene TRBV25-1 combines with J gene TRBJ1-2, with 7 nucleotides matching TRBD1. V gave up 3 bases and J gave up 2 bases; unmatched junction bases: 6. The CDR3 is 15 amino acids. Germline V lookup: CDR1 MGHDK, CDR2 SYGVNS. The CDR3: CASSDHRGANYGYTF. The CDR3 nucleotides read TGTGCCAGCAGTGACCACAGGGGAGCCAACTATGGCTACACCTTC.

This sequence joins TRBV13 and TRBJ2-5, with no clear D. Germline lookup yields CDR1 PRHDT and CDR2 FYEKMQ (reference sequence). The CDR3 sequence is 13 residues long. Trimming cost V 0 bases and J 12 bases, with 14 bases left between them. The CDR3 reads CASSLGGESRKYF. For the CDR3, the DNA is TGTGCCAGCAGCTTAGGGGGTGAGTCCAGGAAGTACTTC.

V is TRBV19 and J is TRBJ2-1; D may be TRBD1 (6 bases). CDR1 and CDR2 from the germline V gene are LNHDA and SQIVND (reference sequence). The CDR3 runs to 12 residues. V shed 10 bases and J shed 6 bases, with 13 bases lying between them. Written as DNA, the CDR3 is TGTGCCACTACCGTAGGGGGCAATGAGCAGTTCTTC. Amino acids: CATTVGGNEQFF.

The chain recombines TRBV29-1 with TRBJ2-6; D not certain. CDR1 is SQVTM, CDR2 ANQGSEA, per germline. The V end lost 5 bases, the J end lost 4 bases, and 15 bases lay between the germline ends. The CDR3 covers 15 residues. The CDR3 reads CSVYYLQTGANVLTF. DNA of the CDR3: TGCAGCGTTTATTACCTCCAGACAGGGGCCAACGTCCTGACTTTC.

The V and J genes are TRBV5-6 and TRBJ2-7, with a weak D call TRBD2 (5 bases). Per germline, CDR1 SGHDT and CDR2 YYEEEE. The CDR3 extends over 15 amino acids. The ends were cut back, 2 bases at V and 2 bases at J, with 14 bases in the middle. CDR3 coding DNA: TGTGCCAGCAGCTTCGGACTGGGTGGCCCCTACGAGCAGTACTTC. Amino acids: CASSFGLGGPYEQYF.

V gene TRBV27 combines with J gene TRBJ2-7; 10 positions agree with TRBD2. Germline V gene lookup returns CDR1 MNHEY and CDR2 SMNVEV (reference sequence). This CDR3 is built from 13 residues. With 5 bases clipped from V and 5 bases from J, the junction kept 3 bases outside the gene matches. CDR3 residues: CASSATSGNEQYF. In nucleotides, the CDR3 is TGTGCCAGCAGTGCTACTAGCGGGAACGAGCAGTACTTC.

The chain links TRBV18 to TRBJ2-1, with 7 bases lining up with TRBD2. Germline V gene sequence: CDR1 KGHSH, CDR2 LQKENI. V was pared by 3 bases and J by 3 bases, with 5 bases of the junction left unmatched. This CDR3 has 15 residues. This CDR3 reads CASSPTSASYNEQFF. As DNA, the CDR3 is TGTGCCAGCTCACCTACTAGCGCCAGCTACAATGAGCAGTTCTTC.

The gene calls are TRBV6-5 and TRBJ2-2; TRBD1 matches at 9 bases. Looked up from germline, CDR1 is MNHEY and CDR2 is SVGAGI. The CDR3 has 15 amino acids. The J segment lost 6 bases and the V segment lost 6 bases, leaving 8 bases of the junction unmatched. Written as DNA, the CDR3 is TGTGCCAGCAGGTCCGGGACAGGGTGGGCCGGGGAGCTGTTTTTT. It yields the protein CASRSGTGWAGELFF.

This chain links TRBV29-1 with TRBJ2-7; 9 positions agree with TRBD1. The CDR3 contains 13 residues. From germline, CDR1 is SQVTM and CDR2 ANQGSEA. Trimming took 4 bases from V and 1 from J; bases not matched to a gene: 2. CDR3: CSVGGTGSYEQYF. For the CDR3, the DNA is TGCAGCGTTGGGGGGACAGGGTCCTACGAGCAGTACTTC.

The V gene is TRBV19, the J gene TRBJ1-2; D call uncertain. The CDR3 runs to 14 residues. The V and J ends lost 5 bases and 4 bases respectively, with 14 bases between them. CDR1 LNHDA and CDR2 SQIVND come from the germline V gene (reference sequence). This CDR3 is CASSDREPGYGYTF. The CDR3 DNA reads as TGTGCCAGTAGTGACCGGGAGCCTGGCTATGGCTACACCTTC.

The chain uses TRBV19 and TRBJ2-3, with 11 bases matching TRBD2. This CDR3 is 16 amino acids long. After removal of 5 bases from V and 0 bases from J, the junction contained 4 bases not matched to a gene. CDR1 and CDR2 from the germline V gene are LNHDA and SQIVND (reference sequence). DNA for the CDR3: TGTGCCAGTAGTCCACTAGCGGGAGCGAGCACAGATACGCAGTATTTT. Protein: CASSPLAGASTDTQYF.